This T cell receptor beta chain is drawn from a study of beta chain features in type 1 diabetes. This clone was counted many times. This CDR3 has 12 residues. Trimming left V 1 base short and J 7 bases short, with 8 bases between. The germline V gene has CDR1 GTSNPN and CDR2 SVGIG (reference sequence). Expressed TCRB transcripts were sequenced because the entire RNA isolate underwent reverse transcription. TCRdb keeps only in-frame clones here, not all; method: immunoSEQ multiplex PCR. The table lists about 140,000 clones, about 7% of them singletons. The chain carries TRBV30 and TRBJ2-1, with D tentatively TRBD1 (5 bases). Source material: central memory CD4+ T cells from blood. This TCR came from a young woman in good health. CDR3 loop: CAWSGQKNEQFF. CDR3 sequence (DNA): TGTGCCTGGAGTGGACAGAAGAATGAGCAGTTCTTC.